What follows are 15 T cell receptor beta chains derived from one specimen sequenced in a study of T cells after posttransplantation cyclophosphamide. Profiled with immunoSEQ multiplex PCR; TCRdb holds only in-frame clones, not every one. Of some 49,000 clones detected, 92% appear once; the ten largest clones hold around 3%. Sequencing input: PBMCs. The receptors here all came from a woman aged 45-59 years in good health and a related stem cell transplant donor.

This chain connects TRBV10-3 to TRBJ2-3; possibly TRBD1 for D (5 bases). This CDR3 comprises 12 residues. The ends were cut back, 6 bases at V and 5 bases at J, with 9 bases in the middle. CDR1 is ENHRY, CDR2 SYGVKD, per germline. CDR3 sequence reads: CAISSQGDTQYF. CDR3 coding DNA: TGTGCCATCAGCAGCCAGGGAGATACGCAGTATTTT.

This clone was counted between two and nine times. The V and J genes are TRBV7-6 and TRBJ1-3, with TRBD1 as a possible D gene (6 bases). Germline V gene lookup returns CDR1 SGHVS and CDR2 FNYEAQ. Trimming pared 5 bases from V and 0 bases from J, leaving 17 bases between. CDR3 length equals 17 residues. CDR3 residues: CASSRRTETSSGNTIYF. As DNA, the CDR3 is TGTGCCAGCAGCCGAAGGACAGAAACTTCCTCTGGAAACACCATATATTTT.

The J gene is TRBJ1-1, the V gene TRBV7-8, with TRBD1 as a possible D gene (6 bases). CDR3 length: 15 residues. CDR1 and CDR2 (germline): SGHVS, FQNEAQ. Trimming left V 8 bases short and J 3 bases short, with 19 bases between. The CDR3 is CASLSGGGYDTEAFF. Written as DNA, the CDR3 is TGTGCCAGCCTATCGGGAGGGGGATACGACACTGAAGCTTTCTTT.

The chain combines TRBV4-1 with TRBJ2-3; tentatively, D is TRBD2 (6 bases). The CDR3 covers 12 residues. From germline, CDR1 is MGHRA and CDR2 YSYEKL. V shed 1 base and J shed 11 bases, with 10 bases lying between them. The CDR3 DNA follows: TGCGCCAGCAGCCAAGGGGACTCCGTGCAGTATTTT. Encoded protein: CASSQGDSVQYF.

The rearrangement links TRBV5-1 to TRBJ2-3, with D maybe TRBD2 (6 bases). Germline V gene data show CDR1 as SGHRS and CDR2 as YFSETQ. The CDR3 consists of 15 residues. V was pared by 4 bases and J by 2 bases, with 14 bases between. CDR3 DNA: TGCGCCAGCAGCCGCCAGGAGGGGCCCACAGATACGCAGTATTTT. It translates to CASSRQEGPTDTQYF.

The CDR3 DNA is TGTGCCAGTAGGGGACAGGGGTTTGGCCTCTACGAGCAGTACTTC. Translating it yields CASRGQGFGLYEQYF. The V and J genes are TRBV19 and TRBJ2-7; 10 nucleotides line up with TRBD1. The CDR3 contains 15 residues. Unmatched junction bases numbered 8, after V lost 6 bases and J lost 3 bases. Looked up from germline, CDR1 is LNHDA and CDR2 is SQIVND (reference sequence).

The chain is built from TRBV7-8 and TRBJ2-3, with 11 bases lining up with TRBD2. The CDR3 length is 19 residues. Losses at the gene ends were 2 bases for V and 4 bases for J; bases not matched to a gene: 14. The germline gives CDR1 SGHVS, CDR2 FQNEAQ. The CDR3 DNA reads TGTGCCAGCAGCTTACCCCCGACTAGCGGGACCCGGGGGGCAGATACGCAGTATTTT. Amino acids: CASSLPPTSGTRGADTQYF.

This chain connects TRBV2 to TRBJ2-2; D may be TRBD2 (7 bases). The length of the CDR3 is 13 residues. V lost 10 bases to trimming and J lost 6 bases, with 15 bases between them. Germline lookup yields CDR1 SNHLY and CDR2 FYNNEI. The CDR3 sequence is CATRGGHPGELFF. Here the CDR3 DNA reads TGTGCCACAAGGGGGGGCCACCCCGGGGAGCTGTTTTTT.

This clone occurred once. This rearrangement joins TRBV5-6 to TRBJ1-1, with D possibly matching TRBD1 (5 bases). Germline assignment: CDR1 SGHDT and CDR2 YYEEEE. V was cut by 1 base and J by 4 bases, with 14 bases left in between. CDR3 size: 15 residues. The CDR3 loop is CASSLFGGWSTEAFF. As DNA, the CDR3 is TGTGCCAGCAGCTTGTTCGGGGGATGGAGCACTGAAGCTTTCTTT.

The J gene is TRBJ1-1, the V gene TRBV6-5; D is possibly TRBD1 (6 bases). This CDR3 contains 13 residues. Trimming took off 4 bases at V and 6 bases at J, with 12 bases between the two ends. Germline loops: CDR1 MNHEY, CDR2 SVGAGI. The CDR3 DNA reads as TGTGCCAGCAGTTTCCAGGGGCAGGCTGAAGCTTTCTTT. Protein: CASSFQGQAEAFF.

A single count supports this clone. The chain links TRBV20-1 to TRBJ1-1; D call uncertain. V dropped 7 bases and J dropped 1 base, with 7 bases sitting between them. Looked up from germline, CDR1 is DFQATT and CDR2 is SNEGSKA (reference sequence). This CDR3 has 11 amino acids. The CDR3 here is CSVLPNTEAFF. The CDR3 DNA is TGCAGTGTTCTCCCGAACACTGAAGCTTTCTTT.

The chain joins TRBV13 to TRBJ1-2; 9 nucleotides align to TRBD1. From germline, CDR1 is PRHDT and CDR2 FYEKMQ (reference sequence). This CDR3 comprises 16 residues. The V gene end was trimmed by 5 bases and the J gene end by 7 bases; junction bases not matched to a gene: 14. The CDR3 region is CASSAEQGALGSGYTF. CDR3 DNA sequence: TGTGCCAGCAGCGCCGAACAGGGGGCGTTGGGATCTGGCTACACCTTC.

The CDR3 DNA is TGTGCCAGCAGCTTGGATCTTGCCGGGTTAAGTGGCTACACCTTC. Its translation is CASSLDLAGLSGYTF. This chain uses TRBV5-4 with TRBJ1-2; D uncertain. Trimming removed 0 bases at V and 7 bases at J, with 16 bases between. The length of the CDR3 is 15 residues. CDR1 and CDR2 (germline): SGHNT, YYREEE (reference sequence).

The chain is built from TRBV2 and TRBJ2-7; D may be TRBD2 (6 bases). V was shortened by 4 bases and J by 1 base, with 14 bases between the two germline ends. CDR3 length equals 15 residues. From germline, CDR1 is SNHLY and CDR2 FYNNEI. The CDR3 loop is CASSVLASASYEQYF. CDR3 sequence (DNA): TGTGCCAGCAGTGTTCTGGCTAGCGCGTCCTACGAGCAGTACTTC.

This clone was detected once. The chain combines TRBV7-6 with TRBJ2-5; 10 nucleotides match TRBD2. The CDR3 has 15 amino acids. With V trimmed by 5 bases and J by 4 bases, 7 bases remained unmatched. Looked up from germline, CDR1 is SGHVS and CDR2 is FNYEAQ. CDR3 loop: CASSLGTSDGETQYF. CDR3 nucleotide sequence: TGTGCCAGCAGCCTAGGGACTAGCGACGGAGAGACCCAGTACTTC.